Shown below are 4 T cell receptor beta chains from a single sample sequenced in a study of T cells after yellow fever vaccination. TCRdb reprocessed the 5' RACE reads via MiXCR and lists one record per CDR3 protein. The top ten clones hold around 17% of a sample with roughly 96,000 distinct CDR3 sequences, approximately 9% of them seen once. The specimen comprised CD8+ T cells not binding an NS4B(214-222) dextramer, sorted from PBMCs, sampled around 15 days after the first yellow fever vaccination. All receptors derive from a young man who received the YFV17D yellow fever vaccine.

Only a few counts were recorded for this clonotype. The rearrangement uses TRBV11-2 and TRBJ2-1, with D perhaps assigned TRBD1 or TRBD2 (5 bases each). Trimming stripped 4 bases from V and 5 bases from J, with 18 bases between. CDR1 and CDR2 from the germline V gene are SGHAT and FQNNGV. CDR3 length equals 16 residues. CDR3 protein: CASSSLARGADNEQFF. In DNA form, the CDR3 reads TGTGCCAGCAGCTCCCTAGCTCGAGGGGCAGACAATGAGCAGTTCTTC.

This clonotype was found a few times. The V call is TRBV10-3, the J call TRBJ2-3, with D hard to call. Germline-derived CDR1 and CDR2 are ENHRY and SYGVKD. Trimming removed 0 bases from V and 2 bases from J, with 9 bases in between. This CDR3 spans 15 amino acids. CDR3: CAISESRQHTDTQYF. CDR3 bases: TGTGCCATCAGTGAGTCGCGGCAGCACACAGATACGCAGTATTTT.

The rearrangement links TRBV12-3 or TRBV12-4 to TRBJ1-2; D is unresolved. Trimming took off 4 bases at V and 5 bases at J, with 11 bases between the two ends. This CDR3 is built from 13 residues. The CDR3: CASSSGPRYGYTF. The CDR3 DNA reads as TGTGCCAGCAGTTCCGGACCCCGTTATGGCTACACCTTC.

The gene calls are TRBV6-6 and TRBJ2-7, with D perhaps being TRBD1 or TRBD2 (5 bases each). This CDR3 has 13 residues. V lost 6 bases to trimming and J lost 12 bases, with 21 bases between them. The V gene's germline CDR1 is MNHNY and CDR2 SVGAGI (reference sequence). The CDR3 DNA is TGTGCCAGCAGCCCAAACCCGGGGCAGATATCGTACTTC. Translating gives CASSPNPGQISYF.